This entry describes one T cell receptor (beta chain). The CDR3 runs to 15 residues. The V segment lost 6 bases and the J segment 1 base; nucleotides outside the gene matches: 8. Looked up from germline, CDR1 is KGHSH and CDR2 is LQKENI. This sample is drawn from a study of cytomegalovirus exposure and HLA in healthy donors. The PCR was carried out with 60 Vbeta primers and 13 Jbeta primers. The data were produced by immunoSEQ multiplex PCR, yet TCRdb's version contains in-frame clones alone and is incomplete. Here the sample spans some 90,000 clones, approximately 81% being singletons. Sequencing was carried out using PBMCs. This TCR derives from a woman in her thirties or forties in good health and CMV-seronegative. The chain links TRBV18 to TRBJ2-5; 7 nucleotides line up with TRBD1. CDR3 protein: CASSRDRTGQETQYF. The DNA for the CDR3 is TGTGCCAGCTCCCGAGACCGGACAGGCCAAGAGACCCAGTACTTC.